This T cell receptor beta chain was documented in a study of T cells in localized non-small cell lung cancer. The method was immunoSEQ multiplex PCR; TCRdb's version includes in-frame clones alone and lacks a portion of them. The table shows roughly 50,000 clones, with approximately 91% occurring only once. Study-wide results and caveats: Greater T cell density in blood accompanied longer overall survival. One tumor region alone was sequenced, and heterogeneity therefore remains possible. Researchers found a median around 50 of the top 100 tumor clones in adjacent lung. Tumor trailed uninvolved adjacent lung in T cell clonality, which peaked there.

This clone was counted once. Its antigen is currently unknown. Sample: peripheral blood, taken before any cancer treatment. This sequence originates from a man aged 40 to 70 with stage I lung adenocarcinoma.

The CDR3 spells CASSFLNGQGSNEQFF. The CDR3 DNA sequence: TGTGCCAGCAGCTTCTTGAACGGACAGGGGAGCAATGAGCAGTTCTTC. The gene calls are TRBV5-5 and TRBJ2-1, with TRBD1 matching 9 bases. Germline V gene sequence: CDR1 SGHKS, CDR2 YYEKEE (reference sequence). Trimming removed 2 bases from V and 6 bases from J; junction bases left unmatched: 9. The CDR3 is 16 amino acids.